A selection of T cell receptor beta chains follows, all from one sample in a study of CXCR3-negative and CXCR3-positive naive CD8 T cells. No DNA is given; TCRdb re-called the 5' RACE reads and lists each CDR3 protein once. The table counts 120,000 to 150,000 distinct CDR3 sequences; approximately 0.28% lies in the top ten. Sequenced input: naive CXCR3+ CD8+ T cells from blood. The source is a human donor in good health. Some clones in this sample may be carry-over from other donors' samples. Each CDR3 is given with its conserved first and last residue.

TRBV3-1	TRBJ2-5	CASSQDEAGGETQYF
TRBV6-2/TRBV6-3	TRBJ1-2	CASSYSSIFYGYTF
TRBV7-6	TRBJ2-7	CASSSDARAYEQYF
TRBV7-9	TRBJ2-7	CASSLAAGLFSTEQYF
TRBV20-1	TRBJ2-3	CSTEPPTGDTQYF
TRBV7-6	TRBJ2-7	CARESLKRDPTPYEQYF
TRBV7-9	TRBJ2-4	CASSLSRGPKNIQYF
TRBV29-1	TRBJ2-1	CSLEGVSADSSYNEQLF
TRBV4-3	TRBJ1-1	CASSEDRDLNTEAFF
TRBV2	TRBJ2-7	CASSEGRGGVHEQYF
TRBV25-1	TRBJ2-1	CASSEYLGVKQFF
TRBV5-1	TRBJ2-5	CASSLQGNQETQYF
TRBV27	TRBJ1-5	CASSLTSAGNQPQHF
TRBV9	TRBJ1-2	CASSVGTGTNYGYTF
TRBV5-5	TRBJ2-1	CASSFSPNAPYNEQFF
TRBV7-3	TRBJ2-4	CASSAMGSRGDIQYF
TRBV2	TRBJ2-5	CASMGFPLETQYF
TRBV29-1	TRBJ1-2	CSVEGQGAQGYTF
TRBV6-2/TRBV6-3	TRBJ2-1	CASLDRTYNEQFF
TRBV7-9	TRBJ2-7	CASSLPQGPDEQYF
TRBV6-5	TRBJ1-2	CAIAPNIGYGYTF
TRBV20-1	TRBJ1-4	CSDTRGVEKLFF
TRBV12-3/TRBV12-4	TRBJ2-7	CASSPTSSHEQYF
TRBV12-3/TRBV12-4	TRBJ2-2	CASSDPNSGENTGELFF
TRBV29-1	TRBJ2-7	CSVADSTFEQYF
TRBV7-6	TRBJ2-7	CASSLWESDYEQYF
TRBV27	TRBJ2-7	CASSLTGDMYEQYF
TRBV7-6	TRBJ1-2	CASSLDMSGVGYTF
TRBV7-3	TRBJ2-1	CASSPSDGEKFF
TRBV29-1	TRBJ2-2	CSVVARNTGELFF
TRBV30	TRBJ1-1	CAWSVWGNTEAFF
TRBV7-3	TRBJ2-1	CASSLGGVNEQFF
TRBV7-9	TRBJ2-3	CASSTSGGGDTQYF
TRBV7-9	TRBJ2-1	CASSALLAGVDNEQFF
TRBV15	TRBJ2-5	CATSQPGGLYQETQYF
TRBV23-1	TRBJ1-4	CAPSGGPEDEKLFF
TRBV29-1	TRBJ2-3	CSGRTSGALDTQYF
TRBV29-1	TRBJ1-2	CSVDEGSGYTF
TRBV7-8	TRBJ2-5	CASSFDRRTAVEATQYF
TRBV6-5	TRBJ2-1	CASSYRTGRNEQFF
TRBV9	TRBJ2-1	CASSVGGSSYTEQFF
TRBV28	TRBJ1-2	CASSLEGRGLEGYTF
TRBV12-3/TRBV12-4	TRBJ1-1	CASSLGTATEAFF
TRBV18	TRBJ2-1	CASSQTALAATHNEQFF